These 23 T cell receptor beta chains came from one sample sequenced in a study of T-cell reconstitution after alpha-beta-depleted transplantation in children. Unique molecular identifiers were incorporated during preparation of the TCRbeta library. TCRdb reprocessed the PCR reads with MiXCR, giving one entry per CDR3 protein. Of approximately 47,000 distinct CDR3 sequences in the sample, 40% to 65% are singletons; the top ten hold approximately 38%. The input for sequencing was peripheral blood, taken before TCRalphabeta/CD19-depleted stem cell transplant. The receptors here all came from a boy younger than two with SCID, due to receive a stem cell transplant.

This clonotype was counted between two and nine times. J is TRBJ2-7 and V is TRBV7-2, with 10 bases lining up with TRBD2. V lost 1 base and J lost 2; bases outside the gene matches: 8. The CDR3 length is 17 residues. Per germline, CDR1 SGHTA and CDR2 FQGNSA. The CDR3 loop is CASSLGGTSGVAYEQYF. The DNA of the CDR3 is TGTGCCAGCAGCTTAGGGGGAACTAGCGGGGTAGCCTACGAGCAGTACTTC.

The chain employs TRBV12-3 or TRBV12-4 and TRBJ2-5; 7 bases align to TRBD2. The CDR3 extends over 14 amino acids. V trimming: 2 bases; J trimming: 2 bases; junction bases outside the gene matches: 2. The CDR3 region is CASSLQAGQETQYF. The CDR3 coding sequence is TGTGCCAGCAGTTTACAAGCGGGGCAAGAGACCCAGTACTTC.

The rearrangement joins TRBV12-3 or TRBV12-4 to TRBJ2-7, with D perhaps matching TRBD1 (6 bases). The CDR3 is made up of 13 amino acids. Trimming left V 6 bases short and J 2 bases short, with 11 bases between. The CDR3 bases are TGTGCCAGCAGCGACTCAGGGGCCTACGAGCAGTACTTC. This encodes CASSDSGAYEQYF.

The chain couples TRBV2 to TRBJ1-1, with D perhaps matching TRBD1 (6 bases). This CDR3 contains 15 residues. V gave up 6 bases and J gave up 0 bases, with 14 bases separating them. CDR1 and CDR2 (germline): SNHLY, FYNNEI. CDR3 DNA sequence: TGTGCCAGCAGCCCAAGAGGACAGCTGAACACTGAAGCTTTCTTT. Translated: CASSPRGQLNTEAFF.

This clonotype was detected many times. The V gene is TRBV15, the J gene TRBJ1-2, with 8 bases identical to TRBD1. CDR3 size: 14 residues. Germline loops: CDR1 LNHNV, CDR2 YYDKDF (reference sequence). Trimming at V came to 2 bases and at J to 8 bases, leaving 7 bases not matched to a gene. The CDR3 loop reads CATSRPSTGEGYTF. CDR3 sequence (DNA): TGTGCCACCAGCAGACCCTCGACAGGGGAAGGCTACACCTTC.

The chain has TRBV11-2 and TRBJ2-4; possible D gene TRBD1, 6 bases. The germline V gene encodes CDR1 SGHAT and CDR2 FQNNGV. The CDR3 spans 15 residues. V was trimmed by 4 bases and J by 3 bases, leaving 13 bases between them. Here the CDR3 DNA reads TGTGCCAGCAGCTCCCCCCCACAGGGCAAAAACATTCAGTACTTC. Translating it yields CASSSPPQGKNIQYF.

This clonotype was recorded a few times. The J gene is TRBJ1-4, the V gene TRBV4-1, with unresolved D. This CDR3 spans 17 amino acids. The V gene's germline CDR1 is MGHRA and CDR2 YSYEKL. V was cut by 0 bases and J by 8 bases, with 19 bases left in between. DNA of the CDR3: TGCGCCAGCAGCCAAGATCGGTCGACGGCCACGAAAGAAAAACTGTTTTTT. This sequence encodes CASSQDRSTATKEKLFF.

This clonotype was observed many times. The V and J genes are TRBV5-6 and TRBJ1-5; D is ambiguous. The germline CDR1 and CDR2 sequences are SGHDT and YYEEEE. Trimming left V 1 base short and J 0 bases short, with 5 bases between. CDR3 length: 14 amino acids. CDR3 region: CASSLINSNQPQHF. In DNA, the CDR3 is TGTGCCAGCAGCTTGATTAATAGCAATCAGCCCCAGCATTTT.

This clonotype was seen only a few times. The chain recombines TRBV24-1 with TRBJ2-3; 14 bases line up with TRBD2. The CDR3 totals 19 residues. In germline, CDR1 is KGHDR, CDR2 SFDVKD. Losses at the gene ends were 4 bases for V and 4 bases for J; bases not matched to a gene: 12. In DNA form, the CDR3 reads TGTGCCACCAGTGAGTCTCCGGGACTAGCGGGGGCCCCGCCAGATACGCAGTATTTT. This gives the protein CATSESPGLAGAPPDTQYF.

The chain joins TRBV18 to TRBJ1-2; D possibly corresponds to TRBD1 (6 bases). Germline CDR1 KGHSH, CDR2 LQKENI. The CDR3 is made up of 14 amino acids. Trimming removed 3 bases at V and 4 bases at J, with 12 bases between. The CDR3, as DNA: TGTGCCAGCTCACCCGTCAGGGGTACCTATGGCTACACCTTC. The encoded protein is CASSPVRGTYGYTF.

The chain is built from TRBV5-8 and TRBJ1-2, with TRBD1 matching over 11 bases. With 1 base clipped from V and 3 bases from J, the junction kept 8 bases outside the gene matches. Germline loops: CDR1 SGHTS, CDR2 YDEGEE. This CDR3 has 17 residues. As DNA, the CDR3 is TGTGCCAGCAGCTTGTATACCGGGACAGGGGGGTACTATGGCTACACCTTC. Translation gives CASSLYTGTGGYYGYTF.

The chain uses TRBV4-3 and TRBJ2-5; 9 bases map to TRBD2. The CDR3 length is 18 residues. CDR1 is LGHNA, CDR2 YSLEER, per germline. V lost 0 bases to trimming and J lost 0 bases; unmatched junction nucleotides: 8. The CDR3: CASSQESLAGTYQETQYF. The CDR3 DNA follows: TGCGCCAGCAGCCAAGAATCCCTAGCGGGGACGTACCAAGAGACCCAGTACTTC.

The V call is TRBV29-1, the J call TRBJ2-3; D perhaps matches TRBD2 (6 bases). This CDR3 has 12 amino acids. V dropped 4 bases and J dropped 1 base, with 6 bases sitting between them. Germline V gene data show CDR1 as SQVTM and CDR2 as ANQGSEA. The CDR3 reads CSVGGGTDTQYF. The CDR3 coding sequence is TGCAGCGTTGGCGGGGGCACAGATACGCAGTATTTT.

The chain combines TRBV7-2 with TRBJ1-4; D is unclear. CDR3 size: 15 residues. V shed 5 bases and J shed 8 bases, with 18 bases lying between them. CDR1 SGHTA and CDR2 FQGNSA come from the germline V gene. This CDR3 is CASSLTGTWGEKLFF. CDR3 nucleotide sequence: TGTGCCAGCAGCCTAACTGGAACGTGGGGAGAAAAACTGTTTTTT.

The CDR3 region is CASSLFSAGGYNEQFF. The CDR3 DNA sequence: TGTGCCAGCAGCTTATTTTCCGCGGGGGGCTACAATGAGCAGTTCTTC. The V and J genes are TRBV7-2 and TRBJ2-1, with 8 bases identical to TRBD2. The germline V gene has CDR1 SGHTA and CDR2 FQGNSA. This CDR3 is 16 amino acids long. V was pared by 2 bases and J by 3 bases, with 6 bases of the junction left unmatched.

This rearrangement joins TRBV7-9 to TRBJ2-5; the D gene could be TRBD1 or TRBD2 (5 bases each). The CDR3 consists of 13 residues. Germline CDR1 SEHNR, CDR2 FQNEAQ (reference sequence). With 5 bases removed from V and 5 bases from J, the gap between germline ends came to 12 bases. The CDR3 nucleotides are TGTGCCAGCAGCCTCCGGGGACCCGAGACCCAGTACTTC. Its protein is CASSLRGPETQYF.

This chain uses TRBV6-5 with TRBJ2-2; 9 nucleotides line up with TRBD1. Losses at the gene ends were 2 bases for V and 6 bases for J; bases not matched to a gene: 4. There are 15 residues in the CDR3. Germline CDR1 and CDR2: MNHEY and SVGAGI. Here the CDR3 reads CASSYRNRGPGELFF. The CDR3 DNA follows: TGTGCCAGCAGTTACCGAAACAGGGGGCCCGGGGAGCTGTTTTTT.

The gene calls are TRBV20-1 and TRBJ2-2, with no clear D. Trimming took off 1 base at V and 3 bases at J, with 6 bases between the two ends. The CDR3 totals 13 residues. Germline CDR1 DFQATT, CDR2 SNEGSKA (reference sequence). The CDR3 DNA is TGCAGTGCTAGAGGCCTAGACACCGGGGAGCTGTTTTTT. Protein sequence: CSARGLDTGELFF.

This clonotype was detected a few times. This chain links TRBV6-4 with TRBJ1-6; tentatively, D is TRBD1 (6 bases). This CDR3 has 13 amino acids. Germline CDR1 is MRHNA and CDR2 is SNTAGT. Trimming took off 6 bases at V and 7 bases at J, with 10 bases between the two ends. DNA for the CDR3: TGTGCCAGCAGCCCAGGGGTCAATTCACCCCTCCACTTT. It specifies CASSPGVNSPLHF.

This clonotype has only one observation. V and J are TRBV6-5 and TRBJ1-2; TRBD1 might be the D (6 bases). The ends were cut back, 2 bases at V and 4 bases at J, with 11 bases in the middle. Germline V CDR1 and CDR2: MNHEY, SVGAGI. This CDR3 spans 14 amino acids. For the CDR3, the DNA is TGTGCCAGCAGTTACGGTCGGGGGGCCTATGGCTACACCTTC. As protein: CASSYGRGAYGYTF.

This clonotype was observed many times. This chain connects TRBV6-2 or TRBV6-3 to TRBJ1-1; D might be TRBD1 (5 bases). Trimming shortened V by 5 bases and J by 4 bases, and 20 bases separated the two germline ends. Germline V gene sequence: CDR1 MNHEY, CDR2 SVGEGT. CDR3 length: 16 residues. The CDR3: CASSQTSRGIGTEAFF. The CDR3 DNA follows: TGTGCCAGCAGTCAAACGAGCCGGGGGATCGGCACTGAAGCTTTCTTT.

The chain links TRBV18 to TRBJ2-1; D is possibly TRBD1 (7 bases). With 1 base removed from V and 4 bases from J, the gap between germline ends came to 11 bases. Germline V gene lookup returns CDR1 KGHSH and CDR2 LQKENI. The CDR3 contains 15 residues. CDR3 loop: CASSPRSGGYNEQFF. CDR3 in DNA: TGTGCCAGCTCACCACGGTCAGGGGGGTACAATGAGCAGTTCTTC.

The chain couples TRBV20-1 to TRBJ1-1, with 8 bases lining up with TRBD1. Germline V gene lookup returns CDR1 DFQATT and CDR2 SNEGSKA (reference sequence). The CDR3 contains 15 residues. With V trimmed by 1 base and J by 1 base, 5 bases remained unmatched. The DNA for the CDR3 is TGCAGTGCTAGAGGAGACAGGGGATCGAACACTGAAGCTTTCTTT. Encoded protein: CSARGDRGSNTEAFF.